These 17 T cell receptor beta chains originate from one sample sequenced in a study of T cell responses to AZD1222 COVID-19 vaccine. The repertoire was sequenced with immunoSEQ multiplex PCR; TCRdb's copy has only in-frame clones and lacks some. The repertoire includes approximately 84,000 clones, 80% to 90% of them detected once, and about 2.7% sits in the top ten. Specimen: peripheral blood, collected 28 days after the second AZD1222 dose. These receptors all stem from an adult who received the AZD1222 COVID-19 vaccine.

This rearrangement joins TRBV11-2 to TRBJ1-1, with 8 positions matching TRBD1. V shed 5 bases and J 7 bases; nucleotides not matched to a gene: 3. This CDR3 is 12 amino acids long. The V gene's germline CDR1 is SGHAT and CDR2 FQNNGV. The CDR3 nucleotides are TGTGCCAGCAGCCCCGGGACAGGTGAAGCTTTCTTT. It is translated as CASSPGTGEAFF.

This clone was picked up a small number of times. The chain joins TRBV6-5 to TRBJ2-1; D is possibly TRBD1 (6 bases). Per the germline V gene, CDR1 is MNHEY and CDR2 is SVGAGI. Deletions cut 5 bases from V and 4 bases from J, with 15 bases between. This CDR3 has 15 amino acids. The DNA for the CDR3 is TGTGCCAGCAGTAGACAGGTCGAACTATACAATGAGCAGTTCTTC. Encoded protein: CASSRQVELYNEQFF.

The chain has TRBV7-9 and TRBJ1-1; D perhaps matches TRBD1 (5 bases). V was shortened by 1 base and J by 6 bases, with 15 bases between the two germline ends. The germline CDR1 and CDR2 sequences are SEHNR and FQNEAQ (reference sequence). The CDR3 runs 15 residues. The DNA of the CDR3 is TGTGCCAGCAGCTTAGGGAAGGTGAGGGGCTCTGAAGCTTTCTTT. As protein: CASSLGKVRGSEAFF.

This clone was seen a single time. This chain links TRBV29-1 with TRBJ1-2; 7 nucleotides align to TRBD1. J gave up 3 bases and V 6 bases, and 10 bases lay outside the gene matches. The CDR3 totals 14 residues. Germline CDR1 reads SQVTM; CDR2 reads ANQGSEA. The DNA for the CDR3 is TGCAGCGTGGTTGGGAGGGGGCGAGACTATGGCTACACCTTC. Amino acid sequence: CSVVGRGRDYGYTF.

This sequence joins TRBV12-5 and TRBJ2-7, with 12 nucleotides matching TRBD2. The germline gives CDR1 LGHNT, CDR2 FRNRAP. The CDR3 has 15 amino acids. J lost 7 bases, V lost 4 bases, and 8 bases had no gene match. In nucleotides, the CDR3 is TGTGCTAGTGGTTACCTAGCGGGAGGGCAGGAGGAGCAGTACTTC. As protein: CASGYLAGGQEEQYF.

Here the CDR3 DNA reads TGTGCCAGCAGCTTACAGGGTGGGGTGCAGTTCTTC. Translated: CASSLQGGVQFF. This sequence joins TRBV7-9 and TRBJ2-1; D perhaps matches TRBD1 (5 bases). CDR1 is SEHNR and CDR2 is FQNEAQ in the germline V gene (reference sequence). The CDR3 consists of 12 residues. Trimming removed 2 bases from V and 12 bases from J, with 11 bases in between.

This clone appeared a few times. This chain connects TRBV20-1 to TRBJ1-4; D ambiguous. CDR3 length: 11 amino acids. CDR1 is DFQATT and CDR2 is SNEGSKA in the germline V gene (reference sequence). The V end lost 1 base, the J end lost 7 bases, and 4 bases lay between the germline ends. The DNA for the CDR3 is TGCAGTGCTAGAGTCGTTGAAAAACTGTTTTTT. It translates to CSARVVEKLFF.

This chain links TRBV30 with TRBJ2-1; 8 bases fit TRBD2. The CDR3 sequence is 13 residues long. Germline V gives CDR1 GTSNPN, CDR2 SVGIG (reference sequence). The V and J ends lost 3 bases and 9 bases, in that order; junction bases with no gene match: 7. CDR3 nucleotides: TGTGCCTGGAGCTCGGGACTAGAGGGTGAGCAGTTCTTC. Its protein product is CAWSSGLEGEQFF.

The V call is TRBV5-1, the J call TRBJ1-3; D unclear. Looked up from germline, CDR1 is SGHRS and CDR2 is YFSETQ. The CDR3 contains 16 residues. With 0 bases removed from V and 4 bases from J, the gap between germline ends came to 14 bases. CDR3 region: CASSLGPSLRGNTIYF. The CDR3 DNA is TGCGCCAGCAGCTTGGGTCCCAGCCTCCGGGGAAACACCATATATTTT.

The rearrangement joins TRBV6-5 to TRBJ2-3, with 11 bases that match TRBD1. The V gene's germline CDR1 is MNHEY and CDR2 SVGAGI. The CDR3 has 14 amino acids. V lost 8 bases to trimming and J lost 5 bases; unmatched junction nucleotides: 6. CDR3 in amino acids: CASGQGAIRDTQYF. The CDR3 region has the DNA TGTGCCAGCGGACAGGGGGCCATACGAGATACGCAGTATTTT.

The CDR3 here is CASVGRSYEQYF. DNA for the CDR3: TGTGCCAGCGTCGGTCGCTCCTACGAGCAGTACTTC. The chain employs TRBV2 and TRBJ2-7; the D is unclear. CDR1 is SNHLY and CDR2 is FYNNEI in the germline V gene. The length of the CDR3 is 12 residues. V lost 8 bases, J lost 0 bases, and 8 bases lay in between.

This clone was found a few times. The gene calls are TRBV12-5 and TRBJ2-7, with 8 nucleotides matching TRBD1. This CDR3 region has 21 residues. V was clipped by 3 bases and J by 0 bases; unmatched bases: 22. CDR1 and CDR2 (germline): LGHNT, FRNRAP. The CDR3 nucleotides are TGTGCTAGTGGTTTTAAAAATACTATAAGACTCGGACAGGGCATCTCCTACGAGCAGTACTTC. This gives the protein CASGFKNTIRLGQGISYEQYF.

The CDR3 protein is CASSEGDYGYTF. CDR3 coding DNA: TGCGCCAGCAGTGAGGGTGACTATGGCTACACCTTC. The V and J genes are TRBV10-2 and TRBJ1-2; D call uncertain. Germline lookup yields CDR1 WSHSY and CDR2 SAAADI. The V end lost 2 bases, the J end lost 3 bases, and 4 bases lay between the germline ends. This CDR3 region has 12 residues.

The chain links TRBV5-1 to TRBJ2-3, with 12 bases lining up with TRBD2. Losses at the gene ends were 4 bases for V and 0 bases for J; bases not matched to a gene: 6. This CDR3 comprises 17 residues. Germline V gene lookup returns CDR1 SGHRS and CDR2 YFSETQ. CDR3: CASSLGLAGTSTDTQYF. CDR3 in DNA: TGCGCCAGCAGCCTCGGACTAGCGGGGACTAGCACAGATACGCAGTATTTT.

The CDR3 loop is CASSTRQGVTEAFF. The CDR3 bases are TGTGCCAGCAGTACCCGACAGGGGGTGACTGAAGCTTTCTTT. This sequence joins TRBV27 and TRBJ1-1; 9 nucleotides align to TRBD1. CDR1 MNHEY and CDR2 SMNVEV come from the germline V gene (reference sequence). The CDR3 has 14 residues. V lost 5 bases, J lost 5 bases, and 6 bases stayed unmatched.

The rearrangement joins TRBV7-2 to TRBJ1-1, with TRBD1 as a possible D gene (5 bases). The ends were cut back, 8 bases at V and 0 bases at J, with 19 bases in the middle. Germline V gene lookup returns CDR1 SGHTA and CDR2 FQGNSA. The CDR3 extends over 16 amino acids. The CDR3 sequence: CASSWGPEGMNTEAFF. Written as DNA, the CDR3 is TGTGCCAGCTCCTGGGGCCCAGAGGGAATGAACACTGAAGCTTTCTTT.

This clone turned up a few times. The germline gene is not matched at one end of the junction; a read error may be the cause. The gene calls are TRBV7-7 and TRBJ2-1; TRBD1 matches 10 bases. This CDR3 has 17 residues. Germline loops: CDR1 SSHAT, CDR2 FNYEAQ (reference sequence). This CDR3 is CASSLDGTGTGANEQFF. In DNA form, the CDR3 reads TGTGCTAGCAGCTTAGATGGGACCGGGACAGGGGCCAATGAGCAGTTCTTC.